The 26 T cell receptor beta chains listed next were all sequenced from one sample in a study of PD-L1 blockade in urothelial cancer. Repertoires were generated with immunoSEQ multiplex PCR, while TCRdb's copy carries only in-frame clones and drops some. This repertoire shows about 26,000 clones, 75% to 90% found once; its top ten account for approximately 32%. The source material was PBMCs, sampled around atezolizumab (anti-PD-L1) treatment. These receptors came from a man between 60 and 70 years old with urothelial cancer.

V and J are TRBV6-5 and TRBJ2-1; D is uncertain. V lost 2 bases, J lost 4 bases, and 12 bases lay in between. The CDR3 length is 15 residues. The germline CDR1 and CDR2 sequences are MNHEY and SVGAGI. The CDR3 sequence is CASSYGLDVYNEQFF. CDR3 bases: TGTGCCAGCAGTTACGGGCTCGACGTTTACAATGAGCAGTTCTTC.

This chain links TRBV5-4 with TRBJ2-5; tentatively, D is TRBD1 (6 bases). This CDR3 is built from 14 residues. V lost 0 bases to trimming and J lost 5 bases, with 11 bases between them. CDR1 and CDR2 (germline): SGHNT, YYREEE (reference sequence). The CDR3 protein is CASSLGQGMETQYF. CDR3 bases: TGTGCCAGCAGCTTGGGGCAGGGGATGGAGACCCAGTACTTC. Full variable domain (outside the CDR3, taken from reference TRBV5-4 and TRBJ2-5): ETGVTQSPTHLIKTRGQQVTLRCSSQSGHNTVSWYQQALGQGPQFIFQYYREEENGRGNFPPRFSGLQFPNYSSELNVNALELDDSALYLCASSLGQGMETQYFGPGTRLLVL.

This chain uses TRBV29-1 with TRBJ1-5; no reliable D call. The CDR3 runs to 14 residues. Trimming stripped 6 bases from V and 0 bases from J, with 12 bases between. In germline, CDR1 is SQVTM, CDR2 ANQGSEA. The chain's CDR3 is CSVWNGYSNQPQHF. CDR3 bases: TGCAGCGTATGGAACGGGTATAGCAATCAGCCCCAGCATTTT.

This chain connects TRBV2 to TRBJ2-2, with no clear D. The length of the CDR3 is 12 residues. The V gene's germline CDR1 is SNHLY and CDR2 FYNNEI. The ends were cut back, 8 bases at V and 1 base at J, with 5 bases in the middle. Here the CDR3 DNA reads TGTGCCAGCTCAGGGAACACCGGGGAGCTGTTTTTT. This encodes CASSGNTGELFF.

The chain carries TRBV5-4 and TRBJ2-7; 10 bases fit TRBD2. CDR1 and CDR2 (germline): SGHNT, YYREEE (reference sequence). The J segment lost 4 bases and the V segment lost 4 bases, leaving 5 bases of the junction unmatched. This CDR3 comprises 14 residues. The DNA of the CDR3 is TGTGCCAGCAGCGTCAGCGGGGGGGCATACGAGCAGTACTTC. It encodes CASSVSGGAYEQYF.

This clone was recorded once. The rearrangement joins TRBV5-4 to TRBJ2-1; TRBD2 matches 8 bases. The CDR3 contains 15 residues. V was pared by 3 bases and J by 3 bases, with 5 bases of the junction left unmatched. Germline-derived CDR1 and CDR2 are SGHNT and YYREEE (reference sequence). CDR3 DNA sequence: TGTGCCAGCAGCTGGAAGCGGGAGCTCTACAATGAGCAGTTCTTC. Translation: CASSWKRELYNEQFF.

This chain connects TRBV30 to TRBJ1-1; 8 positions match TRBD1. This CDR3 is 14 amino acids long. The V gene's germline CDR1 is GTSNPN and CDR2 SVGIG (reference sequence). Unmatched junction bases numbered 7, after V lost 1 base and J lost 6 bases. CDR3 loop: CAWSAGQAISEAFF. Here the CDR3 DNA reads TGTGCCTGGAGTGCGGGACAGGCCATTTCTGAAGCTTTCTTT.

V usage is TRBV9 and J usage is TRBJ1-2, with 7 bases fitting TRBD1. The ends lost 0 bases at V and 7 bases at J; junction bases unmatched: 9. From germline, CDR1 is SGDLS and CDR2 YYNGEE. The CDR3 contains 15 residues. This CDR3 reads CASSVGGGPGGGYTF. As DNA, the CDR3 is TGTGCCAGCAGCGTAGGAGGAGGCCCAGGGGGTGGCTACACCTTC.

The DNA for the CDR3 is TGTGCCAGCGCTTCAGGTGGCGGAGGTCTCTACGAGCAGTACTTC. It specifies CASASGGGGLYEQYF. The chain combines TRBV27 with TRBJ2-7; weak D call: TRBD2 (5 bases). The length of the CDR3 is 15 residues. Germline lookup yields CDR1 MNHEY and CDR2 SMNVEV (reference sequence). V was pared by 8 bases and J by 3 bases, with 20 bases between.

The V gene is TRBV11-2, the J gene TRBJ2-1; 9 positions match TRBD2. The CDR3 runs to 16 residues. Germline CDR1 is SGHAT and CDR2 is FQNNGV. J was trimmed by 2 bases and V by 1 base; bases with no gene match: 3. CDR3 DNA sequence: TGTGCCAGCAGCTTAGGCGGGACTAGCCCCTACAATGAGCAGTTCTTC. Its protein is CASSLGGTSPYNEQFF.

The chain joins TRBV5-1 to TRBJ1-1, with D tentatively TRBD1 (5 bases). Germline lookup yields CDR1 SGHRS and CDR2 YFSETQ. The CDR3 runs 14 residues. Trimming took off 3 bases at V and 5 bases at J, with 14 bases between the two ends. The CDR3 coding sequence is TGCGCCAGCAGCTCGGCTCCAGGGACTACTGAAGCTTTCTTT. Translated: CASSSAPGTTEAFF.

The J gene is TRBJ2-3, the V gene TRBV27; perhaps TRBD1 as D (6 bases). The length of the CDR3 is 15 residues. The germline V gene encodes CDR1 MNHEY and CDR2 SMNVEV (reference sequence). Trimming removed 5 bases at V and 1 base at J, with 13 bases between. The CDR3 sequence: CASSARGPRTDTQYF. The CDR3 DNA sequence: TGTGCCAGCAGTGCCAGGGGACCTCGCACAGATACGCAGTATTTT.

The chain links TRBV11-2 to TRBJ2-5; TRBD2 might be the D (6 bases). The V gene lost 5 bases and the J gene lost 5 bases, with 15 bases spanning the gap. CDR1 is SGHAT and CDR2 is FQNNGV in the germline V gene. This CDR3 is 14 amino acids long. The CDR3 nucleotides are TGTGCCAGCAGCCCCCAGGGAGGTGGGGAGACCCAGTACTTC. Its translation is CASSPQGGGETQYF.

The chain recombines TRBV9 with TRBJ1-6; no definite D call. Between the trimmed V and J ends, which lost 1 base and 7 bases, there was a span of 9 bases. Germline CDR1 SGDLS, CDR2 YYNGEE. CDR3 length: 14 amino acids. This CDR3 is CASSVSHKNSPLHF. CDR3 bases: TGTGCCAGCAGCGTATCCCACAAAAATTCACCCCTCCACTTT. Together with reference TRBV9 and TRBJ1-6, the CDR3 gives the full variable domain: DSGVTQTPKHLITATGQRVTLRCSPRSGDLSVYWYQQSLDQGLQFLIQYYNGEERAKGNILERFSAQQFPDLHSELNLSSLELGDSALYFCASSVSHKNSPLHFGNGTRLTVT.

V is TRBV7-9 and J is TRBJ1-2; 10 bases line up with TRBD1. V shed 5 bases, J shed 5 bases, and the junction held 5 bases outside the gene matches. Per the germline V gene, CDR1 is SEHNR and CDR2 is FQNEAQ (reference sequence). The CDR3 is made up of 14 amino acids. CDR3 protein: CASSRDRGGYGYTF. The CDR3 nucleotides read TGTGCCAGCAGCCGGGACAGGGGAGGGTATGGCTACACCTTC. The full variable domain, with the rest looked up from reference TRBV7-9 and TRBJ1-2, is DTGVSQNPRHKITKRGQNVTFRCDPISEHNRLYWYRQTLGQGPEFLTYFQNEAQLEKSRLLSDRFSAERPKGSFSTLEIQRTEQGDSAMYLCASSRDRGGYGYTFGSGTRLTVV.

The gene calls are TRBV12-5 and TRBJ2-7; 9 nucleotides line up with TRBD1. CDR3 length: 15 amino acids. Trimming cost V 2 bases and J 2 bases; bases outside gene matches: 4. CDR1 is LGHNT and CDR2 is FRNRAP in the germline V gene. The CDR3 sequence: CASGLRQGGAYEQYF. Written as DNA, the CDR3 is TGTGCTAGTGGTTTGAGACAGGGGGGTGCCTACGAGCAGTACTTC. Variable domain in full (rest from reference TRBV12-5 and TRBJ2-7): DARVTQTPRHKVTEMGQEVTMRCQPILGHNTVFWYRQTMMQGLELLAYFRNRAPLDDSGMPKDRFSAEMPDATLATLKIQPSEPRDSAVYFCASGLRQGGAYEQYFGPGTRLTVT.

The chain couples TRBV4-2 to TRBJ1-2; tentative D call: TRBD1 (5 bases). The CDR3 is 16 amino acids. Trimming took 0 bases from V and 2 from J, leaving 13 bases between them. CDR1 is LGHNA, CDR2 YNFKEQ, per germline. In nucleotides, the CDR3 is TGTGCCAGCAGCCAAGATCGGGGAGGGACGAACTATGGCTACACCTTC. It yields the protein CASSQDRGGTNYGYTF.

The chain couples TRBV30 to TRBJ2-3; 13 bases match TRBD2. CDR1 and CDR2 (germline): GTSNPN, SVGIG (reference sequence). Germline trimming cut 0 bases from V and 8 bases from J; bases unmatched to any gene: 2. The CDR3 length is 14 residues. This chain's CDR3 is CAWSVLAGGGTQYF. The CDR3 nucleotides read TGTGCCTGGAGTGTACTAGCGGGAGGGGGTACGCAGTATTTT.

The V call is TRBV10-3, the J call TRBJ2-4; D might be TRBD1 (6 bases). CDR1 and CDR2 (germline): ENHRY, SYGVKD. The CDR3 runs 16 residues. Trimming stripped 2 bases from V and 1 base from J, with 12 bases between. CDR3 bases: TGTGCCATCAGTGAGGTCGCCCAGGGGGCCAAAAACATTCAGTACTTC. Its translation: CAISEVAQGAKNIQYF.

The CDR3 DNA is TGTGCCAGCAGTGAGGCCCCGGCGGCTCAGCCCCAGCATTTT. This encodes CASSEAPAAQPQHF. V and J are TRBV6-1 and TRBJ1-5; D is unresolved. V shed 3 bases and J shed 6 bases, with 12 bases lying between them. The V gene's germline CDR1 is MNHNS and CDR2 SASEGT. This CDR3 comprises 14 residues.

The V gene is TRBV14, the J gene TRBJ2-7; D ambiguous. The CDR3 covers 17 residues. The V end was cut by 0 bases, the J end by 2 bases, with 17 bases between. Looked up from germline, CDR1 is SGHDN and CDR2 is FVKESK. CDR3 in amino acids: CASSQDVSPGYPYEQYF. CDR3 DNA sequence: TGTGCCAGCAGCCAAGATGTTTCCCCAGGATACCCCTACGAGCAGTACTTC.

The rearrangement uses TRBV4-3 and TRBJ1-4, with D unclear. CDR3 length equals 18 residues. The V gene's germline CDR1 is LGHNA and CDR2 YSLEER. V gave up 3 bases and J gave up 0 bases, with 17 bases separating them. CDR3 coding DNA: TGCGCCAGCAGCCATTTGGGCTACCCAGGCGCAACTAATGAAAAACTGTTTTTT. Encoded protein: CASSHLGYPGATNEKLFF.

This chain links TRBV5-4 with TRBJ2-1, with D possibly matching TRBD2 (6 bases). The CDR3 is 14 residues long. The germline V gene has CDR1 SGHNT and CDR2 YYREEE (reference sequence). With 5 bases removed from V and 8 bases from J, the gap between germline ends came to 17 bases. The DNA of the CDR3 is TGTGCCAGCAGTTGGGACTTAAGCACCGATGAGCAGTTCTTC. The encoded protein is CASSWDLSTDEQFF.

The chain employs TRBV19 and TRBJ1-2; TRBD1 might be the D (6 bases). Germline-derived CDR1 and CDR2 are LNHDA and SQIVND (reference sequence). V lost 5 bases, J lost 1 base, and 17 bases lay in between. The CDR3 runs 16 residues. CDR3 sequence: CASSSSTGNFNYGYTF. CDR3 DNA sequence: TGTGCCAGTAGTTCCTCCACAGGGAACTTTAACTATGGCTACACCTTC. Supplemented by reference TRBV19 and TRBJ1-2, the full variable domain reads DGGITQSPKYLFRKEGQNVTLSCEQNLNHDAMYWYRQDPGQGLRLIYYSQIVNDFQKGDIAEGYSVSREKKESFPLTVTSAQKNPTAFYLCASSSSTGNFNYGYTFGSGTRLTVV.

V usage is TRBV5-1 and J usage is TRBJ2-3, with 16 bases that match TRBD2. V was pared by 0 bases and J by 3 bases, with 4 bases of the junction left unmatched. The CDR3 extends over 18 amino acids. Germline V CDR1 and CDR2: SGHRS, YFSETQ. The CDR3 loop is CASSLVGLAGGPTDTQYF. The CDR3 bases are TGCGCCAGCAGCTTGGTGGGACTAGCGGGAGGGCCGACAGATACGCAGTATTTT.

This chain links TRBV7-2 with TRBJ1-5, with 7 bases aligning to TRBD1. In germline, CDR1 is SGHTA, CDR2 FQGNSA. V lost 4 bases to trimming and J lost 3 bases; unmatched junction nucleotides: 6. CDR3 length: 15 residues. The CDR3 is CASSSTGNNNQPQHF. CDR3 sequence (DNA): TGTGCCAGCAGCTCGACAGGGAATAACAATCAGCCCCAGCATTTT.